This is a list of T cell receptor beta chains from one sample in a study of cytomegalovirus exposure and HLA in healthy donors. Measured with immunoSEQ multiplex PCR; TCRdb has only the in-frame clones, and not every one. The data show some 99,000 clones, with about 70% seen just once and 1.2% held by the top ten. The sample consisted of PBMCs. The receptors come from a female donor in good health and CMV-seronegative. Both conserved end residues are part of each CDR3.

CDR3: CAIHPQGSHRGNTIYF
V: TRBV27
J: TRBJ1-3
length: 16

CDR3: CASSLGTSNTGELFF
V: TRBV5-8
J: TRBJ2-2
length: 15

CDR3: CASSSFGGETQYF
V: TRBV5-6
J: TRBJ2-5
length: 13

CDR3: CASSGVGDEQFF
V: TRBV5-1
J: TRBJ2-1
length: 12

CDR3: CAISGQDTQYF
V: TRBV10-3
J: TRBJ2-3
length: 11

CDR3: CASSLSTRPTDTQYF
V: TRBV28
J: TRBJ2-3
length: 15

CDR3: CATSQRFSGNTIYF
V: TRBV15
J: TRBJ1-3
length: 14

CDR3: CASSPGPANYGYTF
V: TRBV4-1
J: TRBJ1-2
length: 14

CDR3: CASSQLTGTDTQYF
V: TRBV4-3
J: TRBJ2-3
length: 14

CDR3: CASSLDRGPEQPQHF
V: TRBV7-2
J: TRBJ1-5
length: 15

CDR3: CASSLGDTPGYF
V: TRBV27
J: TRBJ2-7
length: 12

CDR3: CASSQVVGAVYTIYF
V: TRBV4-1
J: TRBJ1-3
length: 15

CDR3: CASSLGVGGQTDTQYF
V: TRBV5-6
J: TRBJ2-3
length: 16

CDR3: CSVVGGARTEAFF
V: TRBV29-1
J: TRBJ1-1
length: 13

CDR3: CASSPRDRTNEKLFF
V: TRBV27
J: TRBJ1-4
length: 15

CDR3: CASSSRQGPKQYF
V: TRBV7-2
J: TRBJ2-3
length: 13

CDR3: CASSFRQTQYEQYF
V: TRBV27
J: TRBJ2-7
length: 14

CDR3: CASSSRLEDTQYF
V: TRBV6-1
J: TRBJ2-3
length: 13

CDR3: CASSPPGLAGFSTDTQYF
V: TRBV7-9
J: TRBJ2-3
length: 18

CDR3: CASSLEPGAETNEKLFF
V: TRBV7-8
J: TRBJ1-4
length: 17

CDR3: CASSFDRGAYNEQFF
V: TRBV7-3
J: TRBJ2-1
length: 15

CDR3: CASSPGLAGAPYEQYF
V: TRBV18
J: TRBJ2-7
length: 16

CDR3: CASSLGLAGFETQYF
V: TRBV7-2
J: TRBJ2-5
length: 15

CDR3: CASSFSASYEQYF
V: TRBV7-2
J: TRBJ2-7
length: 13

CDR3: CASSYRQDLGSPQHF
V: TRBV6-5
J: TRBJ1-5
length: 15

CDR3: CAADSGGRDIQYF
V: TRBV10-3
J: TRBJ2-4
length: 13

CDR3: CASSVVESGELFF
V: TRBV9
J: TRBJ2-2
length: 13

CDR3: CASSPGGTYYNEQFF
V: TRBV7-3
J: TRBJ2-1
length: 15

CDR3: CASSEPETQYF
V: TRBV2
J: TRBJ2-5
length: 11

CDR3: CASSEVLNTEAFF
V: TRBV2
J: TRBJ1-1
length: 13

CDR3: CASSTDAGVDEQYF
V: TRBV28
J: TRBJ2-7
length: 14

CDR3: CASFQQGDTQYF
V: TRBV5-8
J: TRBJ2-3
length: 12

CDR3: CASSILTGSGANVLTF
V: TRBV27
J: TRBJ2-6
length: 16

CDR3: CASSIVSADTEKLFF
V: TRBV19
J: TRBJ1-4
length: 15

CDR3: CASSFTGNKNTEAFF
V: TRBV13
J: TRBJ1-1
length: 15

CDR3: CASIGQIRRLYEQYF
V: TRBV6-1
J: TRBJ2-7
length: 15

CDR3: CASQLGATEAFF
V: TRBV5-6
J: TRBJ1-1
length: 12